The present T cell receptor (beta chain) was sequenced within a study of T cell responses to AZD1222 COVID-19 vaccine. The CDR3 covers 20 residues. The germline V and J ends were trimmed by 1 base and 2 bases, with 24 bases remaining between them. The germline V gene has CDR1 MGHRA and CDR2 YSYEKL. Libraries were prepared by immunoSEQ multiplex PCR; TCRdb keeps only in-frame clonotypes and omits some of them. The data hold 75,000 to 90,000 clones, with 70% to 90% observed a single time. J is TRBJ1-5 and V is TRBV4-1, with D possibly being TRBD1 (6 bases). Material: peripheral blood, obtained on day 0 of AZD1222 vaccination. This TCR was sampled from an adult in good health. The CDR3 is CASSQAAWAGGGIGNQPQHF. The CDR3 DNA sequence: TGCGCCAGCAGCCAAGCCGCGTGGGCGGGAGGGGGTATTGGCAATCAGCCCCAGCATTTT.